The TCR beta chain under discussion was sequenced for a study of blood T cell repertoires in COVID-19. Study details: The analysed material was cDNA or gDNA that came from T cells, B-cell-depleted T cells, or PBMCs.

The germline gives CDR1 MNHEY, CDR2 SVGAGI. With 7 bases removed from V and 8 bases from J, the gap between germline ends came to 17 bases. CDR3 length equals 13 residues. In the study's own analysis: Reference gene primer amplification gave nucleated cell count estimates. Here immunoSEQ multiplex PCR was the method, and the copy in TCRdb shows in-frame clones only, minus some. The V and J calls and clone size come from that table; D and trimming were worked out from the DNA. Of some 150,000 clones in the sample, 82% were seen once. This sequence was found in a woman between 70 and 85 years old with acute or convalescent COVID-19. The rearrangement uses TRBV6-5 and TRBJ1-2, with TRBD1 as a possible D gene (6 bases). Input material: peripheral blood. The CDR3 is CASTTTGLEGYTF. CDR3 DNA sequence: TGTGCCAGCACCACAACAGGGTTGGAGGGCTACACCTTC.